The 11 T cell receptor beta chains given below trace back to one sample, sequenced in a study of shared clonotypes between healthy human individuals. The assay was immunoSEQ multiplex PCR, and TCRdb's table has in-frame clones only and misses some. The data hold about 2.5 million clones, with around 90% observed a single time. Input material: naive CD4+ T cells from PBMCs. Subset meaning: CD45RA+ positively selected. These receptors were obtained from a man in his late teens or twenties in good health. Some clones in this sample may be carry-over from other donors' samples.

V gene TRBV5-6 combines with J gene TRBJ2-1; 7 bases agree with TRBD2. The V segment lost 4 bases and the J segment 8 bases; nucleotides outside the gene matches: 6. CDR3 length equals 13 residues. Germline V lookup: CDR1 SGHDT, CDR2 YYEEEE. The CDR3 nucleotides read TGTGCCAGCAGCCCCGGACTAGTTTATGAGCAGTTCTTC. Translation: CASSPGLVYEQFF.

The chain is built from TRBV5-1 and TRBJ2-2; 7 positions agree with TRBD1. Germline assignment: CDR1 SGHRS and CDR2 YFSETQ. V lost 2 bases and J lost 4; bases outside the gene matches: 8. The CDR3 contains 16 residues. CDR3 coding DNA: TGCGCCAGCAGCTTCTGGACAGGCGCGGGCACCGGGGAGCTGTTTTTT. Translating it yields CASSFWTGAGTGELFF.

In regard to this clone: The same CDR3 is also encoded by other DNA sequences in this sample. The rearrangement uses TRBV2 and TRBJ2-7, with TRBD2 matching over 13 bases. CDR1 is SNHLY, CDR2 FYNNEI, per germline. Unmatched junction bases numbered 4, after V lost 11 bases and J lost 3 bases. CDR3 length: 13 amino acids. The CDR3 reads CASRTSGGYEQYF. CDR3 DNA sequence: TGTGCCTCAAGGACTAGCGGGGGCTACGAGCAGTACTTC.

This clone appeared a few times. The CDR3 DNA is TGTGCCAGCAACCCCGCGGGCAGCAATCAGCCCCAGCATTTT. Translation: CASNPAGSNQPQHF. V is TRBV28 and J is TRBJ1-5; D call uncertain. Germline CDR1 and CDR2: MDHEN and SYDVKM. V lost 7 bases, J lost 1 base, and 11 bases lay in between. The CDR3 contains 14 residues.

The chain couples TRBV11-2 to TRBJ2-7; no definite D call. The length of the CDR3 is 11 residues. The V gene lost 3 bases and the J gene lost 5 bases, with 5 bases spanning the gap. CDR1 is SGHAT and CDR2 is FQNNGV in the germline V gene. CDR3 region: CASSLMDEQYF. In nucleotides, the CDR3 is TGTGCCAGCAGCTTGATGGACGAGCAGTACTTC.

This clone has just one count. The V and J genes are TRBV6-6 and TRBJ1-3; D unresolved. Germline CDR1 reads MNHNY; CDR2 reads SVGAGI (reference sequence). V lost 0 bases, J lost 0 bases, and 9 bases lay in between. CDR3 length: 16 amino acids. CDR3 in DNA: TGTGCCAGCAGTTACTCATCTAGAAGCTCTGGAAACACCATATATTTT. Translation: CASSYSSRSSGNTIYF.

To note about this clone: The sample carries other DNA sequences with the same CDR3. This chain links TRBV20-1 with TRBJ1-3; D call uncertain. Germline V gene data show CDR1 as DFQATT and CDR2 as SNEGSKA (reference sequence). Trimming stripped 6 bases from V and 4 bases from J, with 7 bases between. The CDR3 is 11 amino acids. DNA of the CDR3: TGCAGTGCGAGCAGCGGAAACACCATATATTTT. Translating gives CSASSGNTIYF.

As DNA, the CDR3 is TGTGCCAGCAGCTTGGCTAGCGGGAGGTACACCGGGGAGCTGTTTTTT. This sequence encodes CASSLASGRYTGELFF. V usage is TRBV11-3 and J usage is TRBJ2-2; 11 bases line up with TRBD2. The CDR3 extends over 16 amino acids. V lost 3 bases and J lost 3; bases outside the gene matches: 3. CDR1 and CDR2 (germline): SGHNT, YENEEA.

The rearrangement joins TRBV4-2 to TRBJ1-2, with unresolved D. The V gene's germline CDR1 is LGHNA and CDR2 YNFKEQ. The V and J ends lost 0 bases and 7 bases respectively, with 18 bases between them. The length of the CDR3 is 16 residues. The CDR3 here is CASSQEVRGVLGGYTF. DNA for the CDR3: TGTGCCAGCAGCCAAGAGGTCCGAGGAGTTTTAGGTGGCTACACCTTC.

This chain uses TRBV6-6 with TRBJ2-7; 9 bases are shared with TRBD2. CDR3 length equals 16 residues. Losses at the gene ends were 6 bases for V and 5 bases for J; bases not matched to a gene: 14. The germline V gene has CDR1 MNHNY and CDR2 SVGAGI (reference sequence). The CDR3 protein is CASSPPRAGGLNEQYF. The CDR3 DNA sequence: TGTGCCAGCAGCCCTCCCAGGGCGGGAGGGCTAAACGAGCAGTACTTC.

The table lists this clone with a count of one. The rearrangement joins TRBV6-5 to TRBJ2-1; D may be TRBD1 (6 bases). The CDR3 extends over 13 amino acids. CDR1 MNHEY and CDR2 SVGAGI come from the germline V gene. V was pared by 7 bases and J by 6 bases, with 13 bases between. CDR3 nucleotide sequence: TGTGCCAGCAATATAACAGGGTCCAATGAGCAGTTCTTC. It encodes CASNITGSNEQFF.